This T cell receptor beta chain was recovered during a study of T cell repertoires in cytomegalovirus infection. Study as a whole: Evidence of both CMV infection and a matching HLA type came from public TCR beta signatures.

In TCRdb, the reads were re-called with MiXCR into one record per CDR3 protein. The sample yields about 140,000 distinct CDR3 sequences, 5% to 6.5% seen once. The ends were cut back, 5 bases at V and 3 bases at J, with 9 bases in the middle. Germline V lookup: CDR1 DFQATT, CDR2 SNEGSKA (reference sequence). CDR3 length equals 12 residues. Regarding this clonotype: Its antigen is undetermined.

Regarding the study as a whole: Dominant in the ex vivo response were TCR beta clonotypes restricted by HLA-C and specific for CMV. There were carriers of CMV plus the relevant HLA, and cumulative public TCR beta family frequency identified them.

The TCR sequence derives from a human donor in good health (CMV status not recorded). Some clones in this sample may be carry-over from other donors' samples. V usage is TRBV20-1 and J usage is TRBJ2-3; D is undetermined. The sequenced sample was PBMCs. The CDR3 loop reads CSAVLLTDTQYF. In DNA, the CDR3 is TGCAGTGCTGTACTATTAACAGATACGCAGTATTTT.